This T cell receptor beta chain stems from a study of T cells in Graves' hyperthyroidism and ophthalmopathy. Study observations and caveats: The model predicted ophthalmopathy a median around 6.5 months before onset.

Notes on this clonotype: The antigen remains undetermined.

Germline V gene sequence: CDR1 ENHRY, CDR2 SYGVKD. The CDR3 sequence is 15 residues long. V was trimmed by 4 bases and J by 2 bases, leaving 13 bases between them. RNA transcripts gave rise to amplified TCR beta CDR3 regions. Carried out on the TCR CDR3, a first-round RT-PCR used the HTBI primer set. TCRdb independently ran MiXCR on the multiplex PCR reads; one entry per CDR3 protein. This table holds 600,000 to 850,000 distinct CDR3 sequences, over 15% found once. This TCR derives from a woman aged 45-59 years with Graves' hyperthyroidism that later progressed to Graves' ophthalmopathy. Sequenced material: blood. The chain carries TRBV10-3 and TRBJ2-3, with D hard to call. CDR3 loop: CAISGLDPPTDTQYF. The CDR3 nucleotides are TGTGCCATCAGTGGTCTAGACCCCCCCACAGATACGCAGTATTTT.